This T cell receptor (beta chain) stems from a study of blood T cell repertoires in COVID-19. In the study's own analysis: Researchers report that nucleated cell counts were estimated from reference gene primer amplification. Libraries were prepared by immunoSEQ multiplex PCR; TCRdb keeps only in-frame clonotypes and omits some of them. V and J calls and clone size are as listed in that table; D and trimming were resolved from the DNA. The repertoire holds more than 250,000 clones, with 80% to 90% as singletons. The germline CDR1 and CDR2 sequences are MNHEY and SMNVEV (reference sequence). The CDR3 runs to 14 residues. Trimming at V came to 6 bases and at J to 6 bases, leaving 9 bases not matched to a gene. The count of this clone is one.

The receptor comes from a man aged 18 to 30 who had recovered from COVID-19. The chain is built from TRBV27 and TRBJ2-7; 9 bases fit TRBD1. Input material: peripheral blood. The CDR3 spells CASRAGTGRSEQYF. In nucleotides, the CDR3 is TGTGCCAGCAGGGCAGGGACAGGGCGCAGCGAGCAGTACTTC.